This record concerns one T cell receptor (beta chain) sequence. This sample is part of a study of blood T cell repertoires in COVID-19. At the level of the study: The cDNA or gDNA used as material had been derived from T cells, B-cell-depleted T cells, or PBMCs.

Individuals drawn from approximately 26 US areas were about 18 to 95 years old. Participant-reported clinical history was the basis for cohort assignment. Per the study methods: Nucleated cell counts were estimated from reference gene primer amplification. Only in-frame clones appear in the TCRdb table, and some are missing; sequencing was by immunoSEQ multiplex PCR. For V, J and clone size, that table is used; D and trimming come from the DNA. The sample records 150,000 or so clones, about four fifths being singletons. Trimming cost V 2 bases and J 7 bases, with 12 bases left between them. Germline lookup yields CDR1 MNHNS and CDR2 SASEGT. This CDR3 contains 15 residues.

The V gene is TRBV6-1, the J gene TRBJ1-6; possibly TRBD1 for D (6 bases). The sequence came from a middle-aged man who had recovered from COVID-19. Sample: PBMCs or T cells enriched from blood (not recorded which). The CDR3 here is CASSESSTGNSPLHF. The CDR3 region has the DNA TGTGCCAGCAGTGAATCATCCACAGGGAATTCACCCCTCCACTTT.